This TCR beta chain appears in the sequencing data of a study of Ad26.COV2.S vaccination and SARS-CoV-2 variants. The data were produced by immunoSEQ multiplex PCR, yet TCRdb's version contains in-frame clones alone and is incomplete. The sample records approximately 350,000 clones, around four fifths being singletons. Noted treatment: approximately 18 received Ad26.COV2.S at low or high dose, single or two shots; several received placebo; per-sample allocation not given. The samples were gathered on day 63 after the first injection of vaccine or placebo. Immunization relied on an Ad26 vector, which expressed Wuhan-strain SARS-CoV-2 spike. Notes on this clone: Its antigen remains unidentified.

Losses at the gene ends were 3 bases for V and 3 bases for J; bases not matched to a gene: 12. The germline V gene encodes CDR1 SGDLS and CDR2 YYNGEE. There are 17 residues in the CDR3. Study-wide results and limits: In vaccinated individuals, spike-specific CD8+ and CD4+ T cell responses reportedly displayed substantial breadth. Possibly, TCR breadth and depth analyses underestimated total T cell responses. Spike-specific TCR breadth was greater after Ad26.COV2.S than placebo.

The TCR originated in a person between 18 and 59 years old who received the Ad26.COV2.S COVID-19 vaccine or a placebo. This chain uses TRBV9 with TRBJ2-7; 10 nucleotides align to TRBD2. Material: peripheral blood, obtained in a trial of Ad26.COV2.S vaccine versus placebo. This chain's CDR3 is CASSDSSSGGNLYEQYF. DNA of the CDR3: TGTGCCAGCAGCGACAGTTCTAGCGGGGGTAACCTCTACGAGCAGTACTTC.